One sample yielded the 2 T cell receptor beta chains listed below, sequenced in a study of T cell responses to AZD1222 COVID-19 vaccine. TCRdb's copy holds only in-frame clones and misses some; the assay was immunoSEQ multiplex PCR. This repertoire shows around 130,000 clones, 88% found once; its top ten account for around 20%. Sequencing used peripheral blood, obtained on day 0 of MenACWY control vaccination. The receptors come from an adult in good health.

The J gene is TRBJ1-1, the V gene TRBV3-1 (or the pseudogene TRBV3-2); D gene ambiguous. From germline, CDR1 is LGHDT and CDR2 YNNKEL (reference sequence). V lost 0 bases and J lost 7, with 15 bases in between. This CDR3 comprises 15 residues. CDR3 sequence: CASSQDYRRDREAFF. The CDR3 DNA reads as TGTGCCAGCAGCCAAGATTACCGGAGGGATCGTGAAGCTTTCTTT.

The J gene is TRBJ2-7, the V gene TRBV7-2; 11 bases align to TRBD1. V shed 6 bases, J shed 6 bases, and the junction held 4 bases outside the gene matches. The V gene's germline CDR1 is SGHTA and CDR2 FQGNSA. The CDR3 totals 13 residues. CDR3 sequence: CASSWTGGGEQYF. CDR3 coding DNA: TGTGCCAGCAGTTGGACAGGGGGCGGCGAGCAGTACTTC. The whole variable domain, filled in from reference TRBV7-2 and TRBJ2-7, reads GAGVSQSPSNKVTEKGKDVELRCDPISGHTALYWYRQSLGQGLEFLIYFQGNSAPDKSGLPSDRFSAERTGGSVSTLTIQRTQQEDSAVYLCASSWTGGGEQYFGPGTRLTVT.